The 22 T cell receptor beta chains given below trace back to one sample, sequenced in a study of cytotoxic CD8 clonotypes in ibrutinib-treated CLL. Using immunoSEQ multiplex PCR, the repertoire was profiled, and TCRdb retains in-frame clones only, with some absent. Of about 140,000 clones in the sample, approximately 89% were seen once. Sample: PBMCs, taken after 12 months of ibrutinib treatment. These receptors were taken from a human donor with chronic lymphocytic leukemia.

This sequence joins TRBV7-8 and TRBJ2-1, with D perhaps matching TRBD1 (5 bases). The CDR3 extends over 14 amino acids. The germline V gene encodes CDR1 SGHVS and CDR2 FQNEAQ. V was pared by 3 bases and J by 4 bases, with 10 bases between. CDR3 bases: TGTGCCAGCAGCTTTGACAGTTTATACAATGAGCAGTTCTTC. Translated: CASSFDSLYNEQFF.

The J gene is TRBJ2-7, the V gene TRBV6-6, with TRBD1 matching 7 bases. The CDR3 sequence is 16 residues long. Germline assignment: CDR1 MNHNY and CDR2 SVGAGI (reference sequence). The V and J ends lost 2 bases and 7 bases, in that order; junction bases with no gene match: 14. CDR3 nucleotides: TGTGCCAGCAGTTACAATCGACGGGACAGCTGGAGAGAGCAGTACTTC. Translating gives CASSYNRRDSWREQYF.

This chain links TRBV19 with TRBJ2-5; tentatively, D is TRBD2 (7 bases). This CDR3 has 14 amino acids. The germline V gene encodes CDR1 LNHDA and CDR2 SQIVND (reference sequence). Deletions cut 7 bases from V and 5 bases from J, with 17 bases between. CDR3 bases: TGTGCCAGTACCTTGAGGGGGGGATCCGAGACCCAGTACTTC. Amino acid sequence: CASTLRGGSETQYF.

The rearrangement joins TRBV28 to TRBJ1-1; 7 bases match TRBD1. Germline V lookup: CDR1 MDHEN, CDR2 SYDVKM. Trimming took 3 bases from V and 1 from J; bases not matched to a gene: 8. The CDR3 contains 16 residues. CDR3 bases: TGTGCCAGCAGTTTGTTGGACAGGCATAAGAACACTGAAGCTTTCTTT. Amino acid sequence: CASSLLDRHKNTEAFF.

V is TRBV2 and J is TRBJ2-4; the D is unclear. CDR1 and CDR2 from the germline V gene are SNHLY and FYNNEI. V was shortened by 7 bases and J by 8 bases, with 18 bases between the two germline ends. The CDR3 length is 14 residues. The CDR3 DNA reads TGTGCCAGCAACCTCCAGCCAAGGACGGACATTCAGTACTTC. It is translated as CASNLQPRTDIQYF.

This chain uses TRBV18 with TRBJ2-1; 7 bases line up with TRBD2. Per germline, CDR1 KGHSH and CDR2 LQKENI. V trimming: 5 bases; J trimming: 5 bases; junction bases outside the gene matches: 3. The length of the CDR3 is 13 residues. CDR3 loop: CASSAGVDNEQFF. CDR3 bases: TGTGCCAGCTCAGCGGGAGTGGACAATGAGCAGTTCTTC. The full variable domain, completed using reference TRBV18 and TRBJ2-1, is NAGVMQNPRHLVRRRGQEARLRCSPMKGHSHVYWYRQLPEEGLKFMVYLQKENIIDESGMPKERFSAEFPKEGPSILRIQQVVRGDSAAYFCASSAGVDNEQFFGPGTRLTVL.

The chain employs TRBV6-5 and TRBJ2-7; tentatively, D is TRBD2 (5 bases). CDR1 and CDR2 from the germline V gene are MNHEY and SVGAGI. This CDR3 spans 15 amino acids. Trimming took off 5 bases at V and 1 base at J, with 15 bases between the two ends. CDR3: CASSTLSGSSYEQYF. The CDR3 DNA reads TGTGCCAGCAGTACCCTGAGCGGTTCTTCCTACGAGCAGTACTTC.

The rearrangement links TRBV13 to TRBJ1-1; no definite D call. Trimming shortened V by 3 bases and J by 1 base, and 6 bases separated the two germline ends. The CDR3 is made up of 13 amino acids. The germline CDR1 and CDR2 sequences are PRHDT and FYEKMQ (reference sequence). CDR3 sequence reads: CASSFVKNTEAFF. The CDR3 DNA is TGTGCCAGCAGCTTCGTAAAGAACACTGAAGCTTTCTTT.

The chain recombines TRBV5-1 with TRBJ2-2, with 10 positions matching TRBD2. CDR1 is SGHRS and CDR2 is YFSETQ in the germline V gene. V gave up 4 bases and J gave up 4 bases; unmatched junction bases: 7. The CDR3 consists of 16 residues. DNA for the CDR3: TGCGCCAGCAGCCTTTCTAGCGGGAGAGGCACCGGGGAGCTGTTTTTT. Its protein product is CASSLSSGRGTGELFF.

V is TRBV5-4 and J is TRBJ2-5; a possible D gene is TRBD1 (6 bases). Trimming removed 4 bases from V and 0 bases from J, with 13 bases in between. The germline V gene has CDR1 SGHNT and CDR2 YYREEE (reference sequence). There are 15 residues in the CDR3. CDR3 DNA sequence: TGTGCCAGCAGCCCCCCAGACAGGAACCAAGAGACCCAGTACTTC. Translating gives CASSPPDRNQETQYF. Variable domain in full (rest from reference TRBV5-4 and TRBJ2-5): ETGVTQSPTHLIKTRGQQVTLRCSSQSGHNTVSWYQQALGQGPQFIFQYYREEENGRGNFPPRFSGLQFPNYSSELNVNALELDDSALYLCASSPPDRNQETQYFGPGTRLLVL.

This CDR3 is CASSWSPYGYTF. In DNA, the CDR3 is TGTGCCAGCAGTTGGTCCCCCTATGGCTACACCTTC. V is TRBV28 and J is TRBJ1-2; the D is unclear. The V end was cut by 4 bases, the J end by 4 bases, with 7 bases between. This CDR3 has 12 amino acids. The germline CDR1 and CDR2 sequences are MDHEN and SYDVKM.

The chain combines TRBV5-3 with TRBJ2-5; TRBD1 aligns across 8 bases. TRBV5-3 has ORF status, its function being uncertain. There are 15 residues in the CDR3. After removal of 3 bases from V and 5 bases from J, the junction contained 9 bases not matched to a gene. CDR3 protein: CARSSGQGGAETQYF. CDR3 nucleotide sequence: TGTGCCAGAAGCTCAGGACAGGGTGGAGCGGAGACCCAGTACTTC.

The V gene is TRBV7-9, the J gene TRBJ2-2; perhaps TRBD2 as D (6 bases). The CDR3 is 14 residues long. Between the trimmed V and J ends, which lost 6 bases and 0 bases, there was a span of 8 bases. Looked up from germline, CDR1 is SEHNR and CDR2 is FQNEAQ (reference sequence). CDR3 nucleotide sequence: TGTGCCAGCAGGAGGGAGGCGAACACCGGGGAGCTGTTTTTT. Amino acid sequence: CASRREANTGELFF.

As DNA, the CDR3 is TGTGCCAGCCAGGGCAGGGCTGGCATTCAGTACTTC. Translating gives CASQGRAGIQYF. J is TRBJ2-4 and V is TRBV2, with D tentatively TRBD1 (5 bases). Germline CDR1 is SNHLY and CDR2 is FYNNEI. The CDR3 is 12 amino acids. V was trimmed by 8 bases and J by 9 bases, leaving 14 bases between them. Complete variable domain (other parts from reference TRBV2 and TRBJ2-4): EPEVTQTPSHQVTQMGQEVILRCVPISNHLYFYWYRQILGQKVEFLVSFYNNEISEKSEIFDDQFSVERPDGSNFTLKIRSTKLEDSAMYFCASQGRAGIQYFGAGTRLSVL.

The chain combines TRBV11-3 with TRBJ2-7; D is undetermined. Deletions cut 5 bases from V and 5 bases from J, with 13 bases between. Germline V gene data show CDR1 as SGHNT and CDR2 as YENEEA. This CDR3 has 13 amino acids. CDR3 in amino acids: CASSPRHQNEQYF. CDR3 bases: TGTGCCAGCAGCCCCCGTCACCAGAACGAGCAGTACTTC.

V is TRBV5-1 and J is TRBJ2-1, with 9 positions matching TRBD1. This CDR3 is 15 amino acids long. The trim removed 4 bases at V and 7 bases at J, leaving 9 bases unmatched. In germline, CDR1 is SGHRS, CDR2 YFSETQ. CDR3 in DNA: TGCGCCAGCAGCGCTTGGACAGGGGTAGCAAATGAGCAGTTCTTC. Its translation: CASSAWTGVANEQFF.

The J gene is TRBJ2-1, the V gene TRBV19, with no clear D. The V end was cut by 5 bases, the J end by 9 bases, with 14 bases between. From germline, CDR1 is LNHDA and CDR2 SQIVND (reference sequence). The CDR3 runs 13 residues. The CDR3, as DNA: TGTGCCAGTAGTGCTCGGACCTCCGGTGAGCAGTTCTTC. It translates to CASSARTSGEQFF.

This chain connects TRBV6-5 to TRBJ1-1; the match to TRBD1 covers 7 bases. The V segment lost 6 bases and the J segment 1 base; nucleotides outside the gene matches: 5. CDR1 is MNHEY, CDR2 SVGAGI, per germline. The CDR3 contains 14 residues. Here the CDR3 reads CASRRDRENTEAFF. CDR3 in DNA: TGTGCCAGCAGGCGCGACAGGGAGAACACTGAAGCTTTCTTT.

The chain employs TRBV11-2 and TRBJ2-1; 8 bases fit TRBD2. V dropped 4 bases and J dropped 9; count of bases not matched to a gene: 8. Germline assignment: CDR1 SGHAT and CDR2 FQNNGV. The CDR3 sequence is 14 residues long. DNA for the CDR3: TGTGCCAGCAGCTCCGCGGGGGGAAGAATTGAGCAGTTCTTC. It encodes CASSSAGGRIEQFF.

The chain links TRBV5-6 to TRBJ2-5, with unresolved D. Germline V gene lookup returns CDR1 SGHDT and CDR2 YYEEEE. The CDR3 is made up of 15 amino acids. Trimming took 0 bases from V and 5 from J, leaving 14 bases between them. CDR3: CASSLGLTRQETQYF. CDR3 nucleotides: TGTGCCAGCAGCTTGGGGTTAACCCGGCAGGAGACCCAGTACTTC.

This chain joins TRBV2 and TRBJ2-3; TRBD1 matches at 7 bases. Germline loops: CDR1 SNHLY, CDR2 FYNNEI. Losses at the gene ends were 2 bases for V and 0 bases for J; bases not matched to a gene: 14. The CDR3 spans 19 residues. The CDR3 loop is CASSETDRAVYLSTDTQYF. The DNA for the CDR3 is TGTGCCAGCAGTGAAACAGACAGGGCGGTATATCTTAGCACAGATACGCAGTATTTT.

The rearrangement links TRBV9 to TRBJ2-1; unclear D gene. The V end was cut by 0 bases, the J end by 4 bases, with 17 bases between. Germline CDR1 and CDR2: SGDLS and YYNGEE. This CDR3 contains 17 residues. The CDR3 protein is CASSVVSSGGRYNEQFF. CDR3 sequence (DNA): TGTGCCAGCAGCGTAGTCTCTTCTGGCGGTAGATACAATGAGCAGTTCTTC.